The T cell receptor beta chain described here comes from a study of shared clonotypes between healthy human individuals. Study-wide findings and caveats: Generally, estimated richness proved larger in naive subsets than it did in memory subsets. Large sequencing depth failed to make sorted-subset sequencing complete, rarefaction showed.

On sorted subsets, replicate PCRs used 200 to 250 ng DNA, or about 33,000 T cell genomes. Some clones are missing from TCRdb's copy, which holds only in-frame ones; the method was immunoSEQ multiplex PCR. The data contain about 1.1 million clones, about 72% of them singletons. Germline CDR1 is MDHEN and CDR2 is SYDVKM. V lost 7 bases, J lost 0 bases, and 4 bases stayed unmatched. The CDR3 is 14 residues long. Healthy and HIV-negative, the adult donors had no recent acute infections or vaccinations. On this clone: Its antigen remains unidentified.

The material sequenced was memory CD4+ T cells from PBMCs. Subset: CD45RA-negative fraction. The source is a man between 18 and 29 years old in good health. Some clones in this sample may be carry-over from other donors' samples. The J gene is TRBJ1-2, the V gene TRBV28; 8 bases map to TRBD1. CDR3 amino acids: CASKGTGTNYGYTF. CDR3 DNA: TGTGCCAGCAAGGGGACAGGTACTAACTATGGCTACACCTTC.